This T cell receptor beta chain was found in a study of siplizumab effects on memory and regulatory T cells. Generated by immunoSEQ multiplex PCR, the TCRdb table keeps only in-frame clones and is missing some. This sample yields some 100,000 clones, of which around 95% are seen a single time; over 0.15% belongs to the top ten. Per the germline V gene, CDR1 is SGDLS and CDR2 is YYNGEE. The CDR3 runs to 14 residues. V lost 2 bases and J 0 bases, leaving 6 bases between the germline ends. Specimen: non-Treg CD4+ T cells sorted from blood. The chain combines TRBV9 with TRBJ2-1; D gene ambiguous. The TCR was taken from a human donor in good health. The CDR3 nucleotides read TGTGCCAGCAGCGTCCGGACCTCCTACAATGAGCAGTTCTTC. Protein product: CASSVRTSYNEQFF.